Detailed here is one T cell receptor (beta chain). What it recognizes is unknown. A much more abundant neighbour one base away suggests this may be a read error. The junction had 11 bases not matched to a gene; V was cut back by 1 base and J by 11 bases. The germline CDR1 and CDR2 sequences are SEHNR and FQNEAQ (reference sequence). The CDR3 length is 16 residues. The data belong to a study of blood T cells in healthy people across ages. Whole-study results and caveats: Compared with aged donors, long-lived donors showed fewer expanded clones, suggesting selection.

Primers used in a second PCR of about 6 to 12 cycles were a sample-barcoded 5' primer and a J-beta primer mix. TCRdb re-analysed the 5' RACE reads in MiXCR, keeping a single row per CDR3 protein. Among approximately 1.5 million distinct CDR3 sequences listed, around 35% were seen once. The chain carries TRBV7-9 and TRBJ2-5; 12 positions match TRBD2. The sequence derives from a woman in her twenties or thirties in good health. Sample: blood. CDR3 nucleotides: TGTGCCAGCAGCTTAGAGACTAGCGGGAGTTTCGGTGAGCAGTACTTC. Protein sequence: CASSLETSGSFGEQYF.